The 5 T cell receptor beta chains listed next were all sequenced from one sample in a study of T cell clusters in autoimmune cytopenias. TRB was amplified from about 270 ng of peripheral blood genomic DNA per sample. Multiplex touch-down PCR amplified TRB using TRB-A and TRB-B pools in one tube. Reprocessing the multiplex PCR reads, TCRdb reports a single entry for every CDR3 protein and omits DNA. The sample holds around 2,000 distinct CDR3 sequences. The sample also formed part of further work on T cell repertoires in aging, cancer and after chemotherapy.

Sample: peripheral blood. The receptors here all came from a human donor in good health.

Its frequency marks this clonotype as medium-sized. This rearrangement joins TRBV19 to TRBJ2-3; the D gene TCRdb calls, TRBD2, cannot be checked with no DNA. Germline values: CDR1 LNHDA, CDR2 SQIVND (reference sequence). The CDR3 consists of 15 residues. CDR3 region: CASSIGGGPGDTQYF.

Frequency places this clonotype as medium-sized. The CDR3 sequence is CASSLSGENTGELFF. J is TRBJ2-2 and V is TRBV5-1; the D call from TCRdb, TRBD1, cannot be confirmed without DNA. The V gene's germline CDR1 is SGHRS and CDR2 YFSETQ. The CDR3 loop spans 15 amino acids.

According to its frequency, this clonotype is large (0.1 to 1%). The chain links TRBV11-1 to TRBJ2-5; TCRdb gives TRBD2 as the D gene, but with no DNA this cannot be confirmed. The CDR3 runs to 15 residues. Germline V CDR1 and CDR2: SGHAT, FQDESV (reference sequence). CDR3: CASRPTSGSGETQYF.

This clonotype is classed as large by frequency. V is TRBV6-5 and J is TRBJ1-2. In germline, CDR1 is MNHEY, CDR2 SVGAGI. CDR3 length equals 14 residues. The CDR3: CASRLAGRGYGYTF.

The CDR3 loop reads CASSETGPSTDTQYF. The chain combines TRBV5-1 with TRBJ2-3. Germline V gene lookup returns CDR1 SGHRS and CDR2 YFSETQ. The CDR3 consists of 15 residues.